The 27 T cell receptor beta chains below come from one sample, sequenced in a study of T cell responses to AZD1222 COVID-19 vaccine. TCRdb keeps only in-frame clones here, not all; method: immunoSEQ multiplex PCR. The sample has over 120,000 clones, 88% seen once. Sequenced here: peripheral blood, sampled 28 days after the second dose of the MenACWY control vaccine. These receptors all come from an adult who received the MenACWY meningococcal vaccine as a control.

This chain joins TRBV15 and TRBJ1-2; TRBD1 aligns across 9 bases. CDR3 length: 15 amino acids. The germline gives CDR1 LNHNV, CDR2 YYDKDF (reference sequence). The J segment lost 4 bases and the V segment lost 3 bases, leaving 6 bases of the junction unmatched. CDR3 sequence: CATSRGTGIIYGYTF. The CDR3 coding sequence is TGTGCCACCAGCAGGGGGACAGGGATAATCTATGGCTACACCTTC.

The CDR3 reads CAWRDRARQGIGYTF. The CDR3 nucleotides are TGTGCCTGGCGGGACAGGGCGAGGCAGGGGATTGGCTACACCTTC. The rearrangement joins TRBV30 to TRBJ1-2; TRBD1 matches at 9 bases. The CDR3 extends over 15 amino acids. Germline V gives CDR1 GTSNPN, CDR2 SVGIG (reference sequence). V lost 5 bases, J lost 7 bases, and 14 bases stayed unmatched.

The chain has TRBV4-3 and TRBJ1-6, with 7 bases that match TRBD1. The ends lost 4 bases at V and 11 bases at J; junction bases unmatched: 8. The CDR3 has 14 amino acids. The germline gives CDR1 LGHNA, CDR2 YSLEER. CDR3 sequence: CASSLTGRQAPLHF. The CDR3 nucleotides are TGCGCCAGCAGCCTGACAGGGCGCCAGGCACCCCTCCACTTT.

The chain is built from TRBV5-4 and TRBJ2-5, with a tentative D call TRBD2 (6 bases). The germline CDR1 and CDR2 sequences are SGHNT and YYREEE (reference sequence). V gave up 2 bases and J gave up 2 bases, with 13 bases separating them. This CDR3 comprises 15 residues. In nucleotides, the CDR3 is TGTGCCAGCAGCTTAAGTAGCGGAATTCAAGAGACCCAGTACTTC. Its translation is CASSLSSGIQETQYF.

This clone was seen a single time. This chain uses TRBV7-3 with TRBJ2-5; 7 bases align to TRBD1. This CDR3 region has 15 residues. V lost 1 base and J lost 1; bases outside the gene matches: 3. Germline V gives CDR1 SGHTA, CDR2 FQGTGA. CDR3 region: CASSLIQGPQETQYF. The DNA for the CDR3 is TGTGCCAGCAGCTTAATACAGGGGCCCCAAGAGACCCAGTACTTC.

The V call is TRBV7-9, the J call TRBJ1-1; 8 nucleotides agree with TRBD1. Germline V lookup: CDR1 SEHNR, CDR2 FQNEAQ (reference sequence). The CDR3 is made up of 14 amino acids. Losses at the gene ends were 3 bases for V and 4 bases for J; bases not matched to a gene: 4. CDR3 sequence reads: CASSLEDRATEAFF. In nucleotides, the CDR3 is TGTGCCAGCAGCTTGGAGGACAGGGCCACTGAAGCTTTCTTT.

The chain is built from TRBV6-6 and TRBJ1-1, with D tentatively TRBD1 (5 bases). This CDR3 contains 11 residues. Germline V gene sequence: CDR1 MNHNY, CDR2 SVGAGI (reference sequence). Deletions cut 6 bases from V and 10 bases from J, with 12 bases between. The CDR3 region has the DNA TGTGCCAGCAGACAGGAATCCGGAGCTTTCTTT. Translated, it gives CASRQESGAFF.

For this clone: Distinct nucleotide sequences in the sample also encode this CDR3. V usage is TRBV5-1 and J usage is TRBJ1-1, with D possibly TRBD1 on 6 matching bases. Germline lookup yields CDR1 SGHRS and CDR2 YFSETQ. The V end lost 4 bases, the J end lost 1 base, and 8 bases lay between the germline ends. The CDR3 consists of 13 residues. CDR3 nucleotide sequence: TGCGCCAGCAGCCGGACAGAGAACACTGAAGCTTTCTTT. Translating gives CASSRTENTEAFF. Complete variable domain (other parts from reference TRBV5-1 and TRBJ1-1): KAGVTQTPRYLIKTRGQQVTLSCSPISGHRSVSWYQQTPGQGLQFLFEYFSETQRNKGNFPGRFSGRQFSNSRSEMNVSTLELGDSALYLCASSRTENTEAFFGQGTRLTVV.

The chain combines TRBV10-1 with TRBJ2-7; 8 nucleotides match TRBD2. V was pared by 0 bases and J by 0 bases, with 13 bases of the junction left unmatched. The CDR3 has 19 residues. From germline, CDR1 is WNHNN and CDR2 SYGVQD (reference sequence). CDR3 loop: CASSESPGGPRISSYEQYF. The CDR3 DNA follows: TGCGCCAGCAGTGAGTCCCCGGGGGGGCCTAGAATAAGCTCCTACGAGCAGTACTTC.

The V call is TRBV6-5, the J call TRBJ1-5, with no clear D. V was pared by 6 bases and J by 6 bases, with 18 bases between. Germline CDR1 MNHEY, CDR2 SVGAGI. The CDR3 runs to 15 residues. Written as DNA, the CDR3 is TGTGCCAGCAGCCGCGGCGCAGGTGAGAGTCAGCCCCAGCATTTT. This gives the protein CASSRGAGESQPQHF.

In DNA, the CDR3 is TGTGCCAGCAGCTTGAGAATGAACACTGAAGCTTTCTTT. This codes for CASSLRMNTEAFF. The chain links TRBV7-3 to TRBJ1-1; D gene ambiguous. The germline V gene has CDR1 SGHTA and CDR2 FQGTGA. This CDR3 spans 13 amino acids. Trimming shortened V by 3 bases and J by 0 bases, and 5 bases separated the two germline ends.

This rearrangement joins TRBV3-1 (or the pseudogene TRBV3-2) to TRBJ2-5; 10 nucleotides agree with TRBD1. V shed 4 bases, J shed 0 bases, and the junction held 5 bases outside the gene matches. The CDR3 has 16 amino acids. Germline CDR1 is LGHDT and CDR2 is YNNKEL (reference sequence). The CDR3 coding sequence is TGTGCCAGCAGCCTCCGGGACAGGGGTTACCAAGAGACCCAGTACTTC. The encoded protein is CASSLRDRGYQETQYF.

In DNA, the CDR3 is TGTGCCAGCAGTTCAAGGACTAGCGGACGCACAGATACGCAGTATTTT. Amino acids: CASSSRTSGRTDTQYF. The chain is built from TRBV28 and TRBJ2-3, with 10 bases aligning to TRBD2. The length of the CDR3 is 16 residues. The V gene's germline CDR1 is MDHEN and CDR2 SYDVKM. V was pared by 4 bases and J by 1 base, with 5 bases of the junction left unmatched. Looking up the rest from reference TRBV28 and TRBJ2-3 gives the full variable domain: DVKVTQSSRYLVKRTGEKVFLECVQDMDHENMFWYRQDPGLGLRLIYFSYDVKMKEKGDIPEGYSVSREKKERFSLILESASTNQTSMYLCASSSRTSGRTDTQYFGPGTRLTVL.

Turning to this clone: Additional DNA sequences in this sample encode the identical CDR3. The genes are TRBV4-3 and TRBJ1-6; D is ambiguous. Germline lookup yields CDR1 LGHNA and CDR2 YSLEER. This CDR3 has 13 residues. V gave up 0 bases and J gave up 10 bases, with 7 bases separating them. The DNA for the CDR3 is TGCGCCAGCAGCCAAGAATCCGGATCACCCCTCCACTTT. This gives the protein CASSQESGSPLHF.

The chain is built from TRBV7-9 and TRBJ2-1; 14 positions match TRBD2. Germline V CDR1 and CDR2: SEHNR, FQNEAQ (reference sequence). The V segment lost 3 bases and the J segment 3 bases; nucleotides outside the gene matches: 7. The length of the CDR3 is 18 residues. The CDR3 DNA reads as TGTGCCAGCAGCTTCACGACTAGCGGGGGGGACAGCTACAATGAGCAGTTCTTC. This sequence encodes CASSFTTSGGDSYNEQFF. The whole variable domain, remainder taken from reference TRBV7-9 and TRBJ2-1, is DTGVSQNPRHKITKRGQNVTFRCDPISEHNRLYWYRQTLGQGPEFLTYFQNEAQLEKSRLLSDRFSAERPKGSFSTLEIQRTEQGDSAMYLCASSFTTSGGDSYNEQFFGPGTRLTVL.

As DNA, the CDR3 is TGTGCCAGTAGAACGACAGGTTTCTGGAGCAATCAGCCCCAGCATTTT. Amino acids: CASRTTGFWSNQPQHF. The chain has TRBV19 and TRBJ1-5, with TRBD1 as a possible D gene (6 bases). Trimming took 6 bases from V and 1 from J, leaving 16 bases between them. The germline CDR1 and CDR2 sequences are LNHDA and SQIVND (reference sequence). This CDR3 has 16 amino acids. Filled out from reference TRBV19 and TRBJ1-5, the complete variable domain reads DGGITQSPKYLFRKEGQNVTLSCEQNLNHDAMYWYRQDPGQGLRLIYYSQIVNDFQKGDIAEGYSVSREKKESFPLTVTSAQKNPTAFYLCASRTTGFWSNQPQHFGDGTRLSIL.

This chain links TRBV5-4 with TRBJ1-2; no clear D. In germline, CDR1 is SGHNT, CDR2 YYREEE (reference sequence). The CDR3 contains 11 residues. Trimming removed 0 bases at V and 6 bases at J, with 3 bases between. The CDR3 loop is CASSLANGYTF. In DNA form, the CDR3 reads TGTGCCAGCAGCTTGGCGAATGGCTACACCTTC.

V and J are TRBV4-3 and TRBJ2-5, with 8 nucleotides matching TRBD1. The germline CDR1 and CDR2 sequences are LGHNA and YSLEER. This CDR3 is built from 16 residues. Losses at the gene ends were 0 bases for V and 4 bases for J; bases not matched to a gene: 7. The CDR3 sequence is CASSQDWRQGRETQYF. DNA for the CDR3: TGCGCCAGCAGCCAAGATTGGAGACAGGGGAGAGAGACCCAGTACTTC.

The chain uses TRBV19 and TRBJ2-2; the D gene is possibly TRBD2 (6 bases). Germline assignment: CDR1 LNHDA and CDR2 SQIVND (reference sequence). The V end lost 4 bases, the J end lost 6 bases, and 9 bases lay between the germline ends. The CDR3 is 13 amino acids. DNA of the CDR3: TGTGCCAGTAGTAGAAGGGACTCCGGGGAGCTGTTTTTT. Translation: CASSRRDSGELFF.

To note about this clone: The same CDR3 also results from other DNA sequences found in this sample. The V and J genes are TRBV18 and TRBJ2-5; D gene unclear. Germline-derived CDR1 and CDR2 are KGHSH and LQKENI. Trimming left V 3 bases short and J 5 bases short, with 4 bases between. The CDR3 consists of 11 residues. The CDR3 here is CASSPRETQYF. The CDR3 DNA reads as TGTGCCAGCTCACCTAGGGAGACCCAGTACTTC.

The chain has TRBV6-5 and TRBJ1-2; TRBD1 agrees at 7 bases. CDR1 and CDR2 (germline): MNHEY, SVGAGI. CDR3 length: 15 residues. The J segment lost 1 base and the V segment lost 7 bases, leaving 9 bases of the junction unmatched. CDR3 residues: CASISGGQINYGYTF. The CDR3 DNA reads as TGTGCCAGCATCTCAGGGGGACAGATTAACTATGGCTACACCTTC.

The chain joins TRBV18 to TRBJ1-4, with 9 bases lining up with TRBD1. CDR3 length equals 15 residues. Unmatched junction bases numbered 3, after V lost 1 base and J lost 6 bases. Per the germline V gene, CDR1 is KGHSH and CDR2 is LQKENI. The CDR3 loop is CASSPLRTGDEKLFF. The CDR3 DNA reads TGTGCCAGCTCACCACTTCGGACAGGGGATGAAAAACTGTTTTTT.

The chain joins TRBV6-6 to TRBJ1-2, with a tentative D call TRBD1 (5 bases). The CDR3 consists of 15 residues. The V gene lost 0 bases and the J gene lost 4 bases, with 12 bases spanning the gap. Per germline, CDR1 MNHNY and CDR2 SVGAGI (reference sequence). The chain's CDR3 is CASSYSGELGYGYTF. Written as DNA, the CDR3 is TGTGCCAGCAGTTACTCAGGGGAATTGGGCTATGGCTACACCTTC.

The chain recombines TRBV7-2 with TRBJ1-1; 8 bases are a match to TRBD1. V lost 6 bases to trimming and J lost 4 bases; unmatched junction nucleotides: 4. The CDR3 is 13 amino acids. Germline V gene sequence: CDR1 SGHTA, CDR2 FQGNSA. The CDR3 spells CASRTTGGTEAFF. The CDR3 DNA reads as TGTGCCAGCAGGACCACAGGGGGCACTGAAGCTTTCTTT.

The chain links TRBV28 to TRBJ1-5; 10 bases are shared with TRBD1. Per germline, CDR1 MDHEN and CDR2 SYDVKM. This CDR3 contains 17 residues. J was trimmed by 1 base and V by 6 bases; bases with no gene match: 9. CDR3 DNA: TGTGCCAGCAGGAGATGGAGGGGACAGGGGAGCAATCAGCCCCAGCATTTT. It yields the protein CASRRWRGQGSNQPQHF. The variable domain in full, with the rest retrieved from reference TRBV28 and TRBJ1-5, is DVKVTQSSRYLVKRTGEKVFLECVQDMDHENMFWYRQDPGLGLRLIYFSYDVKMKEKGDIPEGYSVSREKKERFSLILESASTNQTSMYLCASRRWRGQGSNQPQHFGDGTRLSIL.

Only a few counts were recorded for this clone. The chain combines TRBV7-2 with TRBJ1-5; TRBD1 matches at 8 bases. Germline assignment: CDR1 SGHTA and CDR2 FQGNSA. CDR3 length equals 15 residues. The ends lost 7 bases at V and 6 bases at J; junction bases unmatched: 11. The CDR3 is CASNTAAGGRQPQHF. As DNA, the CDR3 is TGTGCCAGCAACACCGCAGCAGGGGGCCGTCAGCCCCAGCATTTT.

The rearrangement uses TRBV4-2 and TRBJ1-5; D gene uncertain. The length of the CDR3 is 16 residues. Germline V gene sequence: CDR1 LGHNA, CDR2 YNFKEQ. With 0 bases removed from V and 4 bases from J, the gap between germline ends came to 13 bases. CDR3 loop: CASSQDKGRRNQPQHF. In DNA form, the CDR3 reads TGTGCCAGCAGCCAAGATAAAGGGCGGCGGAATCAGCCCCAGCATTTT.